The text below deals with one TCR beta chain. Original data processing: Nucleated cell number was recorded as an estimate derived from reference gene primer amplification. Sequencing used immunoSEQ multiplex PCR; TCRdb keeps in-frame clones, though not all of them. The V and J calls and clone size come from that table; D and trimming were worked out from the DNA. The table lists 150,000 to 200,000 clones, roughly 90% of them singletons. The sample originates from a study of blood T cell repertoires in COVID-19. Across the study: The United States, Italy and Spain supplied acute and convalescent COVID-19 samples. T cells, B-cell-depleted T cells, or PBMCs supplied cDNA or gDNA.

This CDR3 has 14 amino acids. The germline V gene has CDR1 SNHLY and CDR2 FYNNEI. The V gene lost 2 bases and the J gene lost 2 bases, with 9 bases spanning the gap. Input material: peripheral blood. The gene calls are TRBV2 and TRBJ2-5; D perhaps matches TRBD1 (5 bases). This clonotype originated in a man between 60 and 75 years old with active or convalescent COVID-19. CDR3 sequence (DNA): TGTGCCAGCAGTGAATCGACAGTACAAGAGACCCAGTACTTC. Translating it yields CASSESTVQETQYF. Supplemented by reference TRBV2 and TRBJ2-5, the full variable domain reads EPEVTQTPSHQVTQMGQEVILRCVPISNHLYFYWYRQILGQKVEFLVSFYNNEISEKSEIFDDQFSVERPDGSNFTLKIRSTKLEDSAMYFCASSESTVQETQYFGPGTRLLVL.